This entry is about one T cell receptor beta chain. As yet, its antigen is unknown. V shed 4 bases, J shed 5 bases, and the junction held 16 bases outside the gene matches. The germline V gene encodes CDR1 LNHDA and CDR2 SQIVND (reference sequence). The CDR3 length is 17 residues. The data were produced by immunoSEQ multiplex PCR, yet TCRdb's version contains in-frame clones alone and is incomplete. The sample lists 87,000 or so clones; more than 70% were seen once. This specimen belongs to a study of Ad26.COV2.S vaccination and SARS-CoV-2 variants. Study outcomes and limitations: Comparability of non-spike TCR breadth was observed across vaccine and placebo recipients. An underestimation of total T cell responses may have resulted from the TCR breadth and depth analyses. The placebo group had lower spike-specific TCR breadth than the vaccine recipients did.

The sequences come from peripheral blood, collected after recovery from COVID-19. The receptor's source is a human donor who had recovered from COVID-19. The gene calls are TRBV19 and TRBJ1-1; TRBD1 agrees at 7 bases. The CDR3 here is CASSSISGGQQGTEAFF. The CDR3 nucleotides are TGTGCCAGTAGTAGTATTTCGGGGGGACAGCAAGGAACTGAAGCTTTCTTT.